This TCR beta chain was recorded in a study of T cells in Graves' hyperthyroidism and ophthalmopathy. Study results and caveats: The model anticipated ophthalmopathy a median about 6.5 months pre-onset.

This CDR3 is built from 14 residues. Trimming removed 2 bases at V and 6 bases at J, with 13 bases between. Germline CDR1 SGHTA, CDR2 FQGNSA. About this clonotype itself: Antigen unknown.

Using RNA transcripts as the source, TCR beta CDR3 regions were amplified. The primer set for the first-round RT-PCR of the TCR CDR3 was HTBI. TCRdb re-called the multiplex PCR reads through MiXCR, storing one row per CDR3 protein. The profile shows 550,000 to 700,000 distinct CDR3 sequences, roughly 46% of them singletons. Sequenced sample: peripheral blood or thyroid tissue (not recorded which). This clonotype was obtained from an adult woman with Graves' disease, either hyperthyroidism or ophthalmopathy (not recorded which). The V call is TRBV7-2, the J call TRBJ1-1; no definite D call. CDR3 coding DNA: TGTGCCAGCAGCTTAAATCGGCTGGACGCTGAAGCTTTCTTT. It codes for CASSLNRLDAEAFF.